One sample yielded the 6 T cell receptor beta chains listed below, sequenced in a study of early stage breast cancer tumors. TCRdb keeps only in-frame clones here, not all; method: immunoSEQ multiplex PCR. In the table there are 50,000 to 65,000 clones, roughly 80% of which are singletons. The sequenced sample consisted of blood. Every receptor here comes from a person aged 30-39 years with breast cancer.

This clone is a singleton in its sample. The chain combines TRBV23-1 with TRBJ2-7, with 7 bases aligning to TRBD2. TRBV23-1 is an ORF; its function is uncertain. J was trimmed by 0 bases and V by 9 bases; bases with no gene match: 20. CDR3 length: 18 amino acids. The CDR3 reads CASLSARGDLYSSYEQYF. DNA for the CDR3: TGCGCCAGTCTTTCCGCTCGGGGGGACTTGTACTCCTCCTACGAGCAGTACTTC.

The chain uses TRBV6-5 and TRBJ2-7, with D perhaps matching TRBD1 (6 bases). The CDR3 runs 14 residues. Trimming left V 2 bases short and J 4 bases short, with 12 bases between. CDR1 and CDR2 from the germline V gene are MNHEY and SVGAGI. CDR3 nucleotide sequence: TGTGCCAGCAGTTACGGACAGATTACTTACGAGCAGTACTTC. It yields the protein CASSYGQITYEQYF.

The chain carries TRBV9 and TRBJ2-1; D not resolved. The V gene's germline CDR1 is SGDLS and CDR2 YYNGEE. CDR3 length: 13 amino acids. The ends were cut back, 0 bases at V and 4 bases at J, with 5 bases in the middle. CDR3 region: CASSVAIYNEQFF. The DNA of the CDR3 is TGTGCCAGCAGCGTAGCGATTTACAATGAGCAGTTCTTC.

This clone was seen a few times. CDR3 amino acids: CASSGGFGTSPSSYNEQFF. The CDR3 DNA sequence: TGCGCCAGCAGTGGTGGGTTCGGGACTAGCCCGAGCTCCTACAATGAGCAGTTCTTC. The chain has TRBV10-1 and TRBJ2-1; 9 nucleotides line up with TRBD2. Germline V CDR1 and CDR2: WNHNN, SYGVQD (reference sequence). V lost 4 bases, J lost 0 bases, and 13 bases stayed unmatched. This CDR3 is built from 19 residues.

V gene TRBV10-3 combines with J gene TRBJ2-2; perhaps D is TRBD1 or TRBD2 (5 bases each). Per germline, CDR1 ENHRY and CDR2 SYGVKD. CDR3 size: 15 residues. V was clipped by 1 base and J by 2 bases, with 8 bases between them. This chain's CDR3 is CAISEWGSNTGELFF. For the CDR3, the DNA is TGTGCCATCAGTGAGTGGGGGAGTAACACCGGGGAGCTGTTTTTT.

This rearrangement joins TRBV19 to TRBJ2-3; 8 bases agree with TRBD2. The V and J ends lost 1 base and 2 bases, in that order; junction bases with no gene match: 2. The CDR3 extends over 15 amino acids. Germline CDR1 is LNHDA and CDR2 is SQIVND (reference sequence). CDR3 coding DNA: TGTGCCAGTAGTATAGCGCGGGGGGTCACAGATACGCAGTATTTT. This sequence encodes CASSIARGVTDTQYF.